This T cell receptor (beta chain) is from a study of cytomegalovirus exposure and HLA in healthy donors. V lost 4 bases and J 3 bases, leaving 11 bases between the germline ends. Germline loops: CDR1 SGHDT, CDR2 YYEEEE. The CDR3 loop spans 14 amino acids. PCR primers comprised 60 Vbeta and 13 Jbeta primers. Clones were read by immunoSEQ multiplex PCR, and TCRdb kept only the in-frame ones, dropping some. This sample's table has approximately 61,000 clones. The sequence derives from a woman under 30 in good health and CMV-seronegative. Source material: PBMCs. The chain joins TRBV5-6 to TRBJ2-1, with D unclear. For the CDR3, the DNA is TGTGCCAGCAGCCCAAATCCATTCTACAATGAGCAGTTCTTC. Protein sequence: CASSPNPFYNEQFF.